The sequence of this T cell receptor beta chain was determined in a study of blood T cell repertoires in COVID-19. The CDR3 is 17 amino acids. V trimming: 10 bases; J trimming: 1 base; junction bases outside the gene matches: 13. Germline CDR1 and CDR2: MDHEN and SYDVKM. Which cohort a participant joined came from the clinical history participants gave. Under the authors' procedure: Nucleated cell counts were estimated from reference gene primer amplification. Assay: immunoSEQ multiplex PCR; the TCRdb copy retains only in-frame clones and omits some. Clone size and V and J calls were adopted from that table, with D and trimming inferred from the DNA. Counted here are roughly 260,000 clones, around 90% occurring once; the ten biggest clones make up roughly 6.3%.

This rearrangement joins TRBV28 to TRBJ2-3, with 11 bases matching TRBD2. The receptor was derived from a woman aged 25 to 45 with acute COVID-19. What was sequenced was PBMCs or T cells enriched from blood (not recorded which). CDR3: CATNRNRGLAGTDTQYF. In DNA, the CDR3 is TGTGCCACAAATAGGAATAGGGGACTAGCGGGCACAGATACGCAGTATTTT.